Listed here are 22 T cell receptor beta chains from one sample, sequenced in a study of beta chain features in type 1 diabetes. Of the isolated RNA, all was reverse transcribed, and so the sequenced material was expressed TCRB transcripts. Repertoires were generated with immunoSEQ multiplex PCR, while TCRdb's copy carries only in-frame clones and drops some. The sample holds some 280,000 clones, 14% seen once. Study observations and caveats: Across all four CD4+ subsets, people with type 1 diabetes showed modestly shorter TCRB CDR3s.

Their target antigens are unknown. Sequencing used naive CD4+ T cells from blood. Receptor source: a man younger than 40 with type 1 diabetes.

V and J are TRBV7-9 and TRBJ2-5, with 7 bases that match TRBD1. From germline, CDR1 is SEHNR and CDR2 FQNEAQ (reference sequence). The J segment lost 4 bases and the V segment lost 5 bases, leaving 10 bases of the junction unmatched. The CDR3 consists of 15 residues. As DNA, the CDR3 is TGTGCCAGCAGCGTAGGACGACAGGGAGTAGAGACCCAGTACTTC. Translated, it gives CASSVGRQGVETQYF.

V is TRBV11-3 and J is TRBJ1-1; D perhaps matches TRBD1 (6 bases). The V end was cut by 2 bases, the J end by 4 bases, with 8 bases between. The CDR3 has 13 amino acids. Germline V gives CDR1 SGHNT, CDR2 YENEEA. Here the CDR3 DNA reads TGTGCCAGCAGCTTACCAGGGGCCACTGAAGCTTTCTTT. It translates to CASSLPGATEAFF.

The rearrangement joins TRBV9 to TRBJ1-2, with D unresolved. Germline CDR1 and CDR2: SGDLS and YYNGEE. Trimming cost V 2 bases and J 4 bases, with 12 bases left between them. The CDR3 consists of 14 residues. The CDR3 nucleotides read TGTGCCAGCAGCGTGACCGATCGGAGCTATGGCTACACCTTC. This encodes CASSVTDRSYGYTF.

CDR3 residues: CASSKGGPETQYF. For the CDR3, the DNA is TGTGCCAGCAGTAAGGGGGGGCCAGAGACCCAGTACTTC. The genes are TRBV28 and TRBJ2-5; maybe TRBD2 (7 bases). Germline V gene lookup returns CDR1 MDHEN and CDR2 SYDVKM. Trimming left V 5 bases short and J 4 bases short, with 11 bases between. This CDR3 comprises 13 residues.

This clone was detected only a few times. In DNA, the CDR3 is TGCGCCAGCAGCGAAGTACAGGGCCCAGGCTACACCTTC. This gives the protein CASSEVQGPGYTF. The J gene is TRBJ1-2, the V gene TRBV4-1; D is possibly TRBD1 (6 bases). The CDR3 totals 13 residues. Germline CDR1 reads MGHRA; CDR2 reads YSYEKL. With 5 bases removed from V and 8 bases from J, the gap between germline ends came to 15 bases.

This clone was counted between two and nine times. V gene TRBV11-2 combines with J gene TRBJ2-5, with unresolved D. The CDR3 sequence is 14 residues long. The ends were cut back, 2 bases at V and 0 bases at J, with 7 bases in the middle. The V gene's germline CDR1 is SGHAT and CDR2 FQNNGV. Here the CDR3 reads CASSLSENQETQYF. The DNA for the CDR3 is TGTGCCAGCAGCTTATCCGAGAACCAAGAGACCCAGTACTTC.

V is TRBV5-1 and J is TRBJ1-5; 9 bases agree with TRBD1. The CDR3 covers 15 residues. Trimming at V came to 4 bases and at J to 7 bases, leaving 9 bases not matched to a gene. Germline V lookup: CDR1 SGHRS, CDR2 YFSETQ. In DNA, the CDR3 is TGCGCCAGCAGCACCGGGACAGGGTCAACCCAGCCCCAGCATTTT. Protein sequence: CASSTGTGSTQPQHF.

This CDR3 is CASSSDSEGIQYF. The CDR3 coding sequence is TGTGCCAGCAGTTCCGACTCTGAGGGCATTCAGTACTTC. V and J are TRBV6-5 and TRBJ2-4; a possible D gene is TRBD2 (5 bases). Germline CDR1 is MNHEY and CDR2 is SVGAGI. The V gene lost 4 bases and the J gene lost 9 bases, with 13 bases spanning the gap. This CDR3 is built from 13 residues.

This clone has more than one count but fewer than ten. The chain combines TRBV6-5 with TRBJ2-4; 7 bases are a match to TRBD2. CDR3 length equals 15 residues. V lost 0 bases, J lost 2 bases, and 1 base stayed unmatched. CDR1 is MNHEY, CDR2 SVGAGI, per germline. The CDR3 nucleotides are TGTGCCAGCAGTTACTCGGGGGGGACCAAAAACATTCAGTACTTC. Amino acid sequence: CASSYSGGTKNIQYF.

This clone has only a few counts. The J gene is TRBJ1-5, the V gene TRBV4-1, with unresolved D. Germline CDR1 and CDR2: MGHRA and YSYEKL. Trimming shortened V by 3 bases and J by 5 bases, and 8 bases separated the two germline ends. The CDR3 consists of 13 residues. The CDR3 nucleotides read TGCGCCAGCAGCCAGCTTACAGATCAGCCCCAGCATTTT. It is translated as CASSQLTDQPQHF.

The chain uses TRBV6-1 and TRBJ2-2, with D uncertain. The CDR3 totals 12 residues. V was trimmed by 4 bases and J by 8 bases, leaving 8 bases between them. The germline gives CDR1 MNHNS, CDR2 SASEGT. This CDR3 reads CASSGYLGELFF. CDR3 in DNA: TGTGCCAGCAGTGGCTACTTGGGGGAGCTGTTTTTT.

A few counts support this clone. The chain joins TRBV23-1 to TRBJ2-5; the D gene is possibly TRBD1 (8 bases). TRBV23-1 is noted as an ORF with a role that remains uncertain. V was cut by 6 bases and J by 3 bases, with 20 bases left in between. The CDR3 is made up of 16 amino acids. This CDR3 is CASSQIGRTGKETQYF. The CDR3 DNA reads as TGCGCCAGCAGCCAAATCGGGAGGACAGGGAAAGAGACCCAGTACTTC.

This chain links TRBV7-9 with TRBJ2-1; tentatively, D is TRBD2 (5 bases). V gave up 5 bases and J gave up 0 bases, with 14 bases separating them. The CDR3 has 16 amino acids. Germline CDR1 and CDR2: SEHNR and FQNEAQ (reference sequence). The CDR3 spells CASSPRRGSSYNEQFF. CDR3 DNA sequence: TGTGCCAGCAGCCCCCGCCGGGGAAGCTCCTACAATGAGCAGTTCTTC.

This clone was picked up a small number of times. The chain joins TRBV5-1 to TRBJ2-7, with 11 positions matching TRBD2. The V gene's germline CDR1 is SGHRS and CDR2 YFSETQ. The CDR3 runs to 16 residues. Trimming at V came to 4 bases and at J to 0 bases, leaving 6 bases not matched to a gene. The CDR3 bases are TGCGCCAGCAGCCTAAAAACTAGCGGGAGCTCCTACGAGCAGTACTTC. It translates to CASSLKTSGSSYEQYF.

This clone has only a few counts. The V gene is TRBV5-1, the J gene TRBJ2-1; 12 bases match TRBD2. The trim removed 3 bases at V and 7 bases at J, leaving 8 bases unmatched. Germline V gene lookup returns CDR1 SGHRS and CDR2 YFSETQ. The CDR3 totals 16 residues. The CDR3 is CASSSLTSGSMNEQFF. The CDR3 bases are TGCGCCAGCAGCTCCTTGACTAGCGGGAGTATGAATGAGCAGTTCTTC.

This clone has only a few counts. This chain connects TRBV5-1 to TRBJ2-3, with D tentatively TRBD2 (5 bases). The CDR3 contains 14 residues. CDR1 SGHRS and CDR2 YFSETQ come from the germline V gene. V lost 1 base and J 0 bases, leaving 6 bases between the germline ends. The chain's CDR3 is CASSLPGSTDTQYF. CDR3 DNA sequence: TGCGCCAGCAGCTTGCCGGGAAGCACAGATACGCAGTATTTT. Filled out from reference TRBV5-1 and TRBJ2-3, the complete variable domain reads KAGVTQTPRYLIKTRGQQVTLSCSPISGHRSVSWYQQTPGQGLQFLFEYFSETQRNKGNFPGRFSGRQFSNSRSEMNVSTLELGDSALYLCASSLPGSTDTQYFGPGTRLTVL.

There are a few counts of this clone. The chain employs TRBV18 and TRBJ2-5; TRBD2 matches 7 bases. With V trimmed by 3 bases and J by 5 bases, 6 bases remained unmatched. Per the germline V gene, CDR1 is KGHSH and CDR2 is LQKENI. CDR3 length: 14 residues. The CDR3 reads CASSPAGAGETQYF. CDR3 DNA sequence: TGTGCCAGCTCACCCGCGGGAGCGGGGGAGACCCAGTACTTC.

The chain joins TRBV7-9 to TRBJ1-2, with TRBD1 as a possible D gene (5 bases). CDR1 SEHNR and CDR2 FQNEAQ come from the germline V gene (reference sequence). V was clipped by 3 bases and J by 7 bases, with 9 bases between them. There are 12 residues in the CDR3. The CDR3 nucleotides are TGTGCCAGCAGCTTGGGGCACGGTGGCTACACCTTC. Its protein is CASSLGHGGYTF. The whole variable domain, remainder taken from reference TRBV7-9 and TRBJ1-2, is DTGVSQNPRHKITKRGQNVTFRCDPISEHNRLYWYRQTLGQGPEFLTYFQNEAQLEKSRLLSDRFSAERPKGSFSTLEIQRTEQGDSAMYLCASSLGHGGYTFGSGTRLTVV.

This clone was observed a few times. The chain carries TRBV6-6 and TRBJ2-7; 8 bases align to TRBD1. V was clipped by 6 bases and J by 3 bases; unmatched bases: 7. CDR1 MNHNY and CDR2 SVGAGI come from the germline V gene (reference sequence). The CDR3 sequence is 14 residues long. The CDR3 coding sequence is TGTGCCAGCAGGGACGCAGGGGGCGACTACGAGCAGTACTTC. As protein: CASRDAGGDYEQYF.

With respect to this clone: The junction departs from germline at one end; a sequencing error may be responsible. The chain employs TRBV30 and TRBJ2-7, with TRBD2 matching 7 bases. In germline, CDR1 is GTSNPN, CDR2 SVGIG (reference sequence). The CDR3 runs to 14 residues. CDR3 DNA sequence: TGTGCCTGGAGTGGTGGCGGGAGCTCCCACGAGCAGTACTTC. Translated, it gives CAWSGGGSSHEQYF. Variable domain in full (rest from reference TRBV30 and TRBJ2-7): SQTIHQWPATLVQPVGSPLSLECTVEGTSNPNLYWYRQAAGRGLQLLFYSVGIGQISSEVPQNLSASRPQDRQFILSSKKLLLSDSGFYLCAWSGGGSSHEQYFGPGTRLTVT.

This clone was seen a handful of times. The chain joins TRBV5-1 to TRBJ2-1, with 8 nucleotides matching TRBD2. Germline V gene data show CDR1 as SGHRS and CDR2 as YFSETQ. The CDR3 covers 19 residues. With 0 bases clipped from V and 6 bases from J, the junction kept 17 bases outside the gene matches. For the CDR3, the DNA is TGCGCCAGCAGCTTGGGAGCGGGAGTAATTGGTTCGGGCTCCAATGAGCAGTTCTTC. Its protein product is CASSLGAGVIGSGSNEQFF.

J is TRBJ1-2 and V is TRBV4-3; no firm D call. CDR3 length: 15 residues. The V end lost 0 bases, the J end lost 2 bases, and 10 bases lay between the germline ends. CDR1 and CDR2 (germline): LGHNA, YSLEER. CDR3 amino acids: CASSQDLRENYGYTF. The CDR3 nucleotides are TGCGCCAGCAGCCAAGACCTCCGAGAGAACTATGGCTACACCTTC.